This T cell receptor (beta chain) was identified during a study of stem cell transplantation in POMP-related autoinflammatory disease. Study background: Impaired MHC class I-dependent CD8+ differentiation was hypothesized from defective thymoproteasomes. Study results and caveats: In patients with PRAID, every analyzed T-cell subset tended to show lower diversity and higher clonality.

TCRdb's copy holds only in-frame clones and misses some; the assay was immunoSEQ multiplex PCR. The data show about 68,000 clones, with roughly 93% seen just once and 0.55% to 0.85% held by the top ten. V was pared by 5 bases and J by 2 bases, with 15 bases between. CDR1 and CDR2 (germline): SGHTA, FQGTGA. The CDR3 is made up of 16 amino acids. As for this clone: What it recognizes is unknown.

This receptor was taken from a human patient with POMP-related autoinflammation and immune dysregulation (PRAID). Some of the T cells may derive from the graft donor. The chain combines TRBV7-3 with TRBJ2-2; possible D gene TRBD1, 6 bases. The sample here was CD4+ T cells from PBMCs, taken after stem cell transplantation. Here the CDR3 reads CASSPYDRSNTGELFF. The CDR3 DNA reads as TGTGCCAGCAGCCCATACGACAGGTCAAACACCGGGGAGCTGTTTTTT.